Presented here are 19 T cell receptor beta chains from one specimen sequenced in a study of blood T cell repertoires in COVID-19. Libraries were prepared by immunoSEQ multiplex PCR; TCRdb keeps only in-frame clonotypes and omits some of them. The table has about 62,000 clones, about 87% seen once. The sample was peripheral blood. The receptors derive from a man in his 70s with acute or convalescent COVID-19.

The chain has TRBV4-1 and TRBJ1-1, with 7 bases identical to TRBD1. J was trimmed by 0 bases and V by 4 bases; bases with no gene match: 5. The V gene's germline CDR1 is MGHRA and CDR2 YSYEKL. The CDR3 loop spans 15 amino acids. CDR3: CASSLLQGVNTEAFF. The CDR3 nucleotides read TGCGCCAGCAGCCTACTCCAGGGGGTGAACACTGAAGCTTTCTTT.

This clone was counted once. This sequence joins TRBV29-1 and TRBJ1-4; D gene uncertain. This CDR3 is built from 15 residues. Trimming pared 5 bases from V and 2 bases from J, leaving 15 bases between. From germline, CDR1 is SQVTM and CDR2 ANQGSEA. In DNA form, the CDR3 reads TGCAGCGTTAAATTTACCGAGTCGACTAATGAAAAACTGTTTTTT. Protein product: CSVKFTESTNEKLFF.

This clone was recorded only once. The V call is TRBV7-2, the J call TRBJ1-5; D not certain. Per the germline V gene, CDR1 is SGHTA and CDR2 is FQGNSA. The CDR3 contains 14 residues. V shed 1 base and J shed 9 bases, with 13 bases lying between them. CDR3 region: CASSLDWTPRPQHF. In DNA, the CDR3 is TGTGCCAGCAGCTTAGACTGGACTCCAAGGCCCCAGCATTTT.

This chain joins TRBV19 and TRBJ1-2; D uncertain. The germline V and J ends were trimmed by 7 bases and 3 bases, with 18 bases remaining between them. Germline V gene sequence: CDR1 LNHDA, CDR2 SQIVND (reference sequence). The CDR3 runs 15 residues. The CDR3 loop reads CASTPARANHYGYTF. The CDR3, as DNA: TGTGCCAGTACCCCTGCGCGGGCGAATCACTATGGCTACACCTTC. The whole variable domain, remainder taken from reference TRBV19 and TRBJ1-2, is DGGITQSPKYLFRKEGQNVTLSCEQNLNHDAMYWYRQDPGQGLRLIYYSQIVNDFQKGDIAEGYSVSREKKESFPLTVTSAQKNPTAFYLCASTPARANHYGYTFGSGTRLTVV.

The V and J genes are TRBV28 and TRBJ2-1; the D gene is possibly TRBD2 (6 bases). This CDR3 comprises 16 residues. The germline V gene encodes CDR1 MDHEN and CDR2 SYDVKM. The V gene lost 4 bases and the J gene lost 5 bases, with 18 bases spanning the gap. The CDR3 spells CASSYPASALHNEQFF. The CDR3 DNA is TGTGCCAGCAGTTACCCGGCTAGCGCACTACACAATGAGCAGTTCTTC.

The chain links TRBV3-1 (or the pseudogene TRBV3-2) to TRBJ2-6, with unresolved D. V lost 0 bases and J lost 0, with 6 bases in between. Germline assignment: CDR1 LGHDT and CDR2 YNNKEL (reference sequence). This CDR3 region has 16 residues. The CDR3 reads CASSQDLLSGANVLTF. The CDR3 region has the DNA TGTGCCAGCAGCCAAGATCTCCTCTCTGGGGCCAACGTCCTGACTTTC.

The chain uses TRBV28 and TRBJ1-1, with D unresolved. V lost 8 bases and J 6 bases, leaving 16 bases between the germline ends. This CDR3 is built from 13 residues. The germline V gene has CDR1 MDHEN and CDR2 SYDVKM. The CDR3 protein is CASRGVMRAEAFF. The CDR3 DNA is TGTGCCAGCCGAGGCGTAATGAGAGCTGAAGCTTTCTTT.

V gene TRBV5-4 combines with J gene TRBJ2-1, with D perhaps TRBD2 (6 bases). The germline V gene has CDR1 SGHNT and CDR2 YYREEE (reference sequence). The ends were cut back, 4 bases at V and 9 bases at J, with 17 bases in the middle. This CDR3 has 14 residues. CDR3 sequence: CASSPGTSSSEQFF. CDR3 sequence (DNA): TGTGCCAGCAGCCCCGGGACTTCCAGTAGTGAGCAGTTCTTC.

The chain recombines TRBV6-5 with TRBJ2-5; 13 bases agree with TRBD2. CDR3 length: 15 residues. The V gene's germline CDR1 is MNHEY and CDR2 SVGAGI. J lost 5 bases, V lost 4 bases, and 4 bases had no gene match. CDR3 nucleotides: TGTGCCAGCAGTTCCGGACTAGCGGGAGTGGAGACCCAGTACTTC. Translation gives CASSSGLAGVETQYF.

This sequence joins TRBV6-2 or TRBV6-3 and TRBJ1-5, with 7 bases identical to TRBD1. Germline CDR1 MNHEY, CDR2 SVGEGT. V lost 6 bases and J lost 9; bases outside the gene matches: 11. The length of the CDR3 is 14 residues. This CDR3 is CASSREEGARPQHF. CDR3 coding DNA: TGTGCCAGCAGCCGGGAGGAGGGGGCGCGGCCCCAGCATTTT.

The chain employs TRBV28 and TRBJ2-7, with D tentatively TRBD1 (5 bases). Germline loops: CDR1 MDHEN, CDR2 SYDVKM. Deletions cut 4 bases from V and 0 bases from J, with 22 bases between. The CDR3 covers 18 residues. The CDR3 nucleotides read TGTGCCAGCAGTTCGCTCCTCACATACAGGACCTCCTCCTACGAGCAGTACTTC. It encodes CASSSLLTYRTSSYEQYF. The full variable domain, its missing parts supplied by reference TRBV28 and TRBJ2-7, is DVKVTQSSRYLVKRTGEKVFLECVQDMDHENMFWYRQDPGLGLRLIYFSYDVKMKEKGDIPEGYSVSREKKERFSLILESASTNQTSMYLCASSSLLTYRTSSYEQYFGPGTRLTVT.

This clone was recorded only once. The V gene is TRBV6-5, the J gene TRBJ1-1; 7 bases fit TRBD1. CDR1 is MNHEY, CDR2 SVGAGI, per germline. With V trimmed by 4 bases and J by 1 base, 3 bases remained unmatched. The CDR3 extends over 14 amino acids. The CDR3 sequence: CASSSRQGNTEAFF. The CDR3 DNA is TGTGCCAGCAGTTCGCGACAGGGGAACACTGAAGCTTTCTTT.

The chain is built from TRBV2 and TRBJ2-3, with 10 bases matching TRBD2. Germline CDR1 and CDR2: SNHLY and FYNNEI. V dropped 2 bases and J dropped 6; count of bases not matched to a gene: 5. This CDR3 has 15 residues. CDR3 region: CASSELASGGDTQYF. CDR3 DNA: TGTGCCAGCAGTGAATTGGCTAGCGGGGGCGATACGCAGTATTTT.

This chain links TRBV3-1 (or the pseudogene TRBV3-2) with TRBJ2-7; D perhaps matches TRBD1 (6 bases). Deletions cut 7 bases from V and 7 bases from J, with 17 bases between. The CDR3 has 13 amino acids. Germline CDR1 reads LGHDT; CDR2 reads YNNKEL (reference sequence). CDR3 in amino acids: CASTRGSTAEQYF. CDR3 DNA sequence: TGTGCCAGCACCAGGGGCTCCACCGCGGAGCAGTACTTC.

This chain connects TRBV19 to TRBJ2-1; 12 bases align to TRBD2. The V and J ends lost 2 bases and 0 bases, in that order; junction bases with no gene match: 8. This CDR3 contains 19 residues. Germline values: CDR1 LNHDA, CDR2 SQIVND (reference sequence). The CDR3 region has the DNA TGTGCCAGTAGTATATTTGGACTAGCGGGACTTAGCTCCTACAATGAGCAGTTCTTC. This translates into CASSIFGLAGLSSYNEQFF.

The V call is TRBV14, the J call TRBJ2-3; 8 bases map to TRBD2. The length of the CDR3 is 17 residues. After removal of 5 bases from V and 1 base from J, the junction contained 11 bases not matched to a gene. Germline values: CDR1 SGHDN, CDR2 FVKESK. The CDR3 nucleotides read TGTGCCAGCAGCACGGTAGCGGGATGGTACGGCACAGATACGCAGTATTTT. As protein: CASSTVAGWYGTDTQYF. Looking up the rest from reference TRBV14 and TRBJ2-3 gives the full variable domain: EAGVTQFPSHSVIEKGQTVTLRCDPISGHDNLYWYRRVMGKEIKFLLHFVKESKQDESGMPNNRFLAERTGGTYSTLKVQPAELEDSGVYFCASSTVAGWYGTDTQYFGPGTRLTVL.

This clone was detected only once. J is TRBJ1-2 and V is TRBV2; D remains ambiguous. Germline V gives CDR1 SNHLY, CDR2 FYNNEI. Trimming took off 4 bases at V and 5 bases at J, with 8 bases between the two ends. This CDR3 contains 12 residues. The CDR3 DNA sequence: TGTGCCAGCAGTGGGCAGAATTATGGCTACACCTTC. Amino acids: CASSGQNYGYTF.

J is TRBJ1-3 and V is TRBV19; a possible D gene is TRBD1 (5 bases). Germline assignment: CDR1 LNHDA and CDR2 SQIVND (reference sequence). The V end lost 9 bases, the J end lost 8 bases, and 11 bases lay between the germline ends. This CDR3 comprises 11 residues. The CDR3 DNA sequence: TGTGCCAGCACCCCGGGGGACACCATATATTTT. The encoded protein is CASTPGDTIYF.

This clone is a singleton in its sample. The rearrangement links TRBV10-3 to TRBJ2-1; TRBD2 matches at 8 bases. V gave up 8 bases and J gave up 5 bases; unmatched junction bases: 14. The CDR3 is 16 amino acids. Per the germline V gene, CDR1 is ENHRY and CDR2 is SYGVKD. The CDR3 DNA reads TGTGCCATCGCGGAATTCGGGACTAGTGATGACAATGAGCAGTTCTTC. Translated, it gives CAIAEFGTSDDNEQFF.